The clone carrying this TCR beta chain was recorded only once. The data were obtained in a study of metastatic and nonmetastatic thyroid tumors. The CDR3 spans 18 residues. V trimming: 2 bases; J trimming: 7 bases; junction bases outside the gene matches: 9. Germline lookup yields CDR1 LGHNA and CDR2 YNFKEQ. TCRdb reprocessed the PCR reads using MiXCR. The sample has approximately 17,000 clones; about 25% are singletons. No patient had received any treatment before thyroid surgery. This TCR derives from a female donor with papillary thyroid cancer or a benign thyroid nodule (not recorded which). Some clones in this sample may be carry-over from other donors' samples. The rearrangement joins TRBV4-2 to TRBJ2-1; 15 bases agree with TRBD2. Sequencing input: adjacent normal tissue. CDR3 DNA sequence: TGTGCCAGCAGCCAATTTAAGGCCGGGACTAGCGGGAGGAATGAGCAGTTCTTC. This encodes CASSQFKAGTSGRNEQFF.